The subject of this entry is one T cell receptor (beta chain). Antigen unknown. This specimen belongs to a study of CXCR3-negative and CXCR3-positive naive CD8 T cells. Study-level points and caveats: When CXCR3-positive naive cells were set against CXCR3-negative naive cells, the former had more hydrophobic TRB CDR3s.

Germline CDR1 reads MNHEY; CDR2 reads SMNVEV (reference sequence). This CDR3 has 13 amino acids. The method, 5' RACE with UMI labels, was used to prepare the TRB cDNA libraries. TCRdb re-called the 5' RACE reads; every CDR3 protein appears as one record, without DNA. Recorded for this sample: about 89,000 distinct CDR3 sequences. Sequenced sample: naive CXCR3+ CD8+ T cells from blood. The subset: CD45RO-CCR7+CD27+CD95- naive CD8+ T cells expressing CXCR3 (TNR3+). The clonotype originates from a human donor in good health. Some clones in this sample may be carry-over from other donors' samples. The V gene is TRBV27, the J gene TRBJ1-5. The CDR3 region is CASSFGVLQPQHF.